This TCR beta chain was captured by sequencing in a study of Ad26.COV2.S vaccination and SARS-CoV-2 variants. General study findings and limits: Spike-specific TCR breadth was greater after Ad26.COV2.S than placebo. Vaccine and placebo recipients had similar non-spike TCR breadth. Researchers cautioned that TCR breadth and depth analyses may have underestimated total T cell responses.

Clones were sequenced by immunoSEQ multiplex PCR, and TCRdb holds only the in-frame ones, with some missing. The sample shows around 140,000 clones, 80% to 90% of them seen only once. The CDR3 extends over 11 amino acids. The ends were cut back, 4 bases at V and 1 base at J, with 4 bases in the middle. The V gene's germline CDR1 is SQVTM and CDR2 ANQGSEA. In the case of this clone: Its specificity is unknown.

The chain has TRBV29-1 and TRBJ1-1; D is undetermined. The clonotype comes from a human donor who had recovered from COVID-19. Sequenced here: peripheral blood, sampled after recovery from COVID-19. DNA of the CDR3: TGCAGCGTTGTAGGGAACACTGAAGCTTTCTTT. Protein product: CSVVGNTEAFF. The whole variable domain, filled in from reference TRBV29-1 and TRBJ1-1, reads SAVISQKPSRDICQRGTSLTIQCQVDSQVTMMFWYRQQPGQSLTLIATANQGSEATYESGFVIDKFPISRPNLTFSTLTVSNMSPEDSSIYLCSVVGNTEAFFGQGTRLTVV.